Following are 9 T cell receptor beta chains from one sample sequenced in a study of shared clonotypes between healthy human individuals. Naive CD8 cells lacked CD45RO, underwent positive selection for CCR7 and left out terminally differentiated effector memory CD45RA+ cells. The data were produced by immunoSEQ multiplex PCR, yet TCRdb's version contains in-frame clones alone and is incomplete. The sample contains about 700,000 clones, 92% of which appear only once. Source material: naive CD8+ T cells sorted from blood. Receptors were obtained from a man aged 30-40 years in good health.

The chain joins TRBV5-4 to TRBJ2-7; D uncertain. Germline loops: CDR1 SGHNT, CDR2 YYREEE (reference sequence). Trimming stripped 4 bases from V and 3 bases from J, with 14 bases between. This CDR3 comprises 14 residues. This chain's CDR3 is CASSPDPGDYEQYF. DNA of the CDR3: TGTGCCAGCAGCCCGGATCCGGGTGACTACGAGCAGTACTTC.

The sample holds one count of this clone. V usage is TRBV9 and J usage is TRBJ2-5; D is perhaps TRBD2 (6 bases). Germline V gene sequence: CDR1 SGDLS, CDR2 YYNGEE. V lost 3 bases, J lost 4 bases, and 13 bases lay in between. The CDR3 loop spans 14 amino acids. The CDR3 region has the DNA TGTGCCAGCAGCGGCCCCTTGGGAGGAGAGACCCAGTACTTC. Amino acids: CASSGPLGGETQYF.

The chain uses TRBV11-2 and TRBJ2-7; D is uncertain. The CDR3 loop spans 13 amino acids. V lost 5 bases, J lost 2 bases, and 10 bases lay in between. Germline assignment: CDR1 SGHAT and CDR2 FQNNGV. CDR3 protein: CASSPMVTYEQYF. The CDR3 bases are TGTGCCAGCAGCCCCATGGTGACCTACGAGCAGTACTTC. The variable domain in full, with the rest retrieved from reference TRBV11-2 and TRBJ2-7, is EAGVAQSPRYKIIEKRQSVAFWCNPISGHATLYWYQQILGQGPKLLIQFQNNGVVDDSQLPKDRFSAERLKGVDSTLKIQPAKLEDSAVYLCASSPMVTYEQYFGPGTRLTVT.

The chain is built from TRBV2 and TRBJ2-1, with TRBD1 as a possible D gene (6 bases). This CDR3 is 15 amino acids long. V gave up 11 bases and J gave up 8 bases, with 25 bases separating them. Germline values: CDR1 SNHLY, CDR2 FYNNEI. Here the CDR3 DNA reads TGTGCCGGACAGACCGGGTTCTTAAACCCCGATGAGCAGTTCTTC. It is translated as CAGQTGFLNPDEQFF.

J is TRBJ2-1 and V is TRBV27; the match to TRBD2 covers 11 bases. The length of the CDR3 is 15 residues. Germline V gives CDR1 MNHEY, CDR2 SMNVEV (reference sequence). The V and J ends lost 5 bases and 2 bases, in that order; junction bases with no gene match: 2. The CDR3 is CASSRGLAAYNEQFF. CDR3 coding DNA: TGTGCCAGCAGTAGGGGACTAGCGGCCTACAATGAGCAGTTCTTC.

Note on this clone: At one end the junction does not follow the germline gene, possibly because of a read error. The chain recombines TRBV30 with TRBJ2-7; 9 nucleotides match TRBD2. CDR3 size: 15 residues. Germline assignment: CDR1 GTSNPN and CDR2 SVGIG (reference sequence). The CDR3 sequence: CVWIRPSSGNYEQYF. CDR3 nucleotides: TGTGTCTGGATTCGCCCGTCTAGCGGGAACTACGAGCAGTACTTC.

The chain combines TRBV27 with TRBJ2-3; 10 bases map to TRBD1. The CDR3 contains 17 residues. Germline V gene sequence: CDR1 MNHEY, CDR2 SMNVEV (reference sequence). V lost 5 bases to trimming and J lost 4 bases; unmatched junction nucleotides: 12. DNA for the CDR3: TGTGCCAGCAGTCCCCGAATGAGACAGGGGGCGGCAGATACGCAGTATTTT. Protein sequence: CASSPRMRQGAADTQYF.

This chain links TRBV6-6 with TRBJ2-1, with a weak D call TRBD2 (5 bases). Germline CDR1 MNHNY, CDR2 SVGAGI (reference sequence). Trimming took 7 bases from V and 14 from J, leaving 15 bases between them. This CDR3 contains 11 residues. This CDR3 reads CASNEGWEKFF. CDR3 coding DNA: TGTGCCAGCAACGAGGGATGGGAGAAGTTCTTC.

This clone came up once. V and J are TRBV2 and TRBJ2-7; the D gene is possibly TRBD1 (6 bases). CDR3 length: 15 residues. Between the trimmed V and J ends, which lost 6 bases and 0 bases, there was a span of 15 bases. CDR1 and CDR2 from the germline V gene are SNHLY and FYNNEI. The CDR3 sequence is CASRIDRTGSYEQYF. CDR3 sequence (DNA): TGTGCCAGCAGGATAGACAGGACCGGCTCCTACGAGCAGTACTTC.